This T cell receptor (beta chain) is from a study of memory CD4+ T cells and cytomegalovirus serostatus. This clone was seen more than once but under ten times. The method was immunoSEQ multiplex PCR; TCRdb's version includes in-frame clones alone and lacks a portion of them. The table shows about 58,000 clones, with 82% occurring only once. The sort gate was single viable CD3+CD4+CD8-CD45RO+ cells for memory CD4+ T cells. Donors' CMV status reflects serum IgG against pp150, pp28, p38, p52. Trimming stripped 3 bases from V and 1 base from J, with 9 bases between. Germline loops: CDR1 LNHNV, CDR2 YYDKDF (reference sequence). The CDR3 length is 14 residues.

Source material: memory CD4+ T cells from blood. This sequence joins TRBV15 and TRBJ2-5; D unresolved. The sequence derives from an adult in good health and CMV-seronegative. Some clones in this sample may be carry-over from other donors' samples. The CDR3: CATSSRGGQETQYF. The CDR3 DNA follows: TGTGCCACCAGCAGCCGAGGCGGCCAAGAGACCCAGTACTTC.